Shown below are 31 T cell receptor beta chains from a single sample sequenced in a study of blood T cells in healthy people across ages. Together with a sample-barcoded 5' primer, a J-beta primer mix was included in a second PCR lasting about 7 to 11 cycles. TCRdb itself ran the 5' RACE reads through MiXCR, one entry per CDR3 protein. The data show roughly 1.5 million distinct CDR3 sequences, approximately 42% seen once. The specimen was blood. Every receptor here comes from a woman aged 18-35 years in good health.

Only a few counts were recorded for this clonotype. This chain links TRBV7-2 with TRBJ2-4; the D gene is possibly TRBD2 (5 bases). V dropped 7 bases and J dropped 0 bases, with 10 bases sitting between them. CDR1 is SGHTA and CDR2 is FQGNSA in the germline V gene. The CDR3 covers 14 residues. The CDR3 loop reads CASKQEVAKNIQYF. CDR3 bases: TGTGCCAGCAAGCAGGAGGTAGCCAAAAACATTCAGTACTTC.

A single count supports this clonotype. The chain couples TRBV6-1 to TRBJ2-2; TRBD2 matches at 8 bases. Looked up from germline, CDR1 is MNHNS and CDR2 is SASEGT. The CDR3 covers 17 residues. The trim removed 6 bases at V and 6 bases at J, leaving 15 bases unmatched. CDR3: CASSLETSARYPGELFF. The CDR3 DNA reads as TGTGCCAGCAGCCTCGAGACTAGCGCCAGATACCCCGGGGAGCTGTTTTTT.

This clonotype has at least ten counts. The chain couples TRBV4-2 to TRBJ2-4; TRBD2 aligns across 12 bases. CDR3 length equals 16 residues. The trim removed 4 bases at V and 7 bases at J, leaving 8 bases unmatched. Germline V gives CDR1 LGHNA, CDR2 YNFKEQ. The CDR3 DNA reads as TGTGCCAGCAGCCGCGGGACTAGCGGGCTAGGGAACATTCAGTACTTC. It encodes CASSRGTSGLGNIQYF.

The V gene is TRBV20-1, the J gene TRBJ1-2; a possible D gene is TRBD1 (5 bases). This CDR3 comprises 13 residues. In germline, CDR1 is DFQATT, CDR2 SNEGSKA (reference sequence). V was pared by 7 bases and J by 2 bases, with 14 bases between. The chain's CDR3 is CSVRRQPNYGYTF. In nucleotides, the CDR3 is TGCAGTGTCCGAAGACAGCCCAACTATGGCTACACCTTC.

The rearrangement links TRBV9 to TRBJ1-3; tentative D call: TRBD1 (5 bases). Per the germline V gene, CDR1 is SGDLS and CDR2 is YYNGEE. The CDR3 covers 16 residues. V gave up 0 bases and J gave up 3 bases, with 13 bases separating them. CDR3 DNA: TGTGCCAGCAGCGTAGCTTTCCAGGGAGGTGGAAACACCATATATTTT. Residues: CASSVAFQGGGNTIYF.

The chain couples TRBV11-3 to TRBJ2-1; TRBD1 agrees at 10 bases. The CDR3 has 15 amino acids. The germline CDR1 and CDR2 sequences are SGHNT and YENEEA. The V segment lost 3 bases and the J segment 9 bases; nucleotides outside the gene matches: 8. The CDR3 sequence is CASSFSGTGVAEQFF. In DNA, the CDR3 is TGTGCCAGCAGCTTCTCCGGGACAGGGGTTGCTGAGCAGTTCTTC.

This clonotype showed up just a few times. The chain employs TRBV13 and TRBJ1-5; 10 bases are a match to TRBD1. The CDR3 has 15 residues. V was clipped by 5 bases and J by 4 bases; unmatched bases: 5. CDR1 and CDR2 from the germline V gene are PRHDT and FYEKMQ (reference sequence). Here the CDR3 DNA reads TGTGCCAGCAGCCGGGGACAGGGGATTAATCAGCCCCAGCATTTT. As protein: CASSRGQGINQPQHF.

This chain connects TRBV3-1 to TRBJ1-1; D ambiguous. CDR3 size: 14 residues. V dropped 1 base and J dropped 4 bases, with 10 bases sitting between them. Germline V gene lookup returns CDR1 LGHDT and CDR2 YNNKEL (reference sequence). The CDR3 loop reads CASSQGVLTTEAFF. For the CDR3, the DNA is TGTGCCAGCAGCCAAGGGGTGTTGACCACTGAAGCTTTCTTT.

The chain joins TRBV11-2 to TRBJ2-7; D is undetermined. The CDR3 sequence is 13 residues long. Trimming took 7 bases from V and 4 from J, leaving 14 bases between them. CDR1 and CDR2 (germline): SGHAT, FQNNGV. DNA of the CDR3: TGTGCCAGCAACGTGTATATTAGGTACGAGCAGTACTTC. Protein product: CASNVYIRYEQYF. Full variable domain (rest looked up from reference TRBV11-2 and TRBJ2-7): EAGVAQSPRYKIIEKRQSVAFWCNPISGHATLYWYQQILGQGPKLLIQFQNNGVVDDSQLPKDRFSAERLKGVDSTLKIQPAKLEDSAVYLCASNVYIRYEQYFGPGTRLTVT.

This clonotype was seen only a few times. The chain recombines TRBV5-1 with TRBJ1-1, with a tentative D call TRBD1 (6 bases). Germline V CDR1 and CDR2: SGHRS, YFSETQ. V lost 2 bases and J lost 8, with 13 bases in between. The CDR3 is made up of 13 amino acids. CDR3 in amino acids: CASSFQGFGEAFF. Written as DNA, the CDR3 is TGCGCCAGCAGCTTTCAGGGGTTCGGGGAAGCTTTCTTT.

The chain is built from TRBV5-1 and TRBJ2-1; TRBD2 matches 9 bases. J gave up 7 bases and V 4 bases, and 12 bases lay outside the gene matches. There are 16 residues in the CDR3. Germline V CDR1 and CDR2: SGHRS, YFSETQ. The CDR3, as DNA: TGCGCCAGCAGCCCACTAGCGGGCGGGAGAGAGAATGAGCAGTTCTTC. Translation gives CASSPLAGGRENEQFF. The variable domain in full, completed from reference TRBV5-1 and TRBJ2-1, reads KAGVTQTPRYLIKTRGQQVTLSCSPISGHRSVSWYQQTPGQGLQFLFEYFSETQRNKGNFPGRFSGRQFSNSRSEMNVSTLELGDSALYLCASSPLAGGRENEQFFGPGTRLTVL.

The V and J genes are TRBV28 and TRBJ2-6, with D perhaps being TRBD1 or TRBD2 (6 bases each). The CDR3 totals 17 residues. The germline CDR1 and CDR2 sequences are MDHEN and SYDVKM. With 6 bases removed from V and 2 bases from J, the gap between germline ends came to 17 bases. The CDR3 DNA reads as TGTGCCAGCAGACAAACCCTTGGGGGGCCTGGGGCCAACGTCCTGACTTTC. It yields the protein CASRQTLGGPGANVLTF. Looking up the rest from reference TRBV28 and TRBJ2-6 gives the full variable domain: DVKVTQSSRYLVKRTGEKVFLECVQDMDHENMFWYRQDPGLGLRLIYFSYDVKMKEKGDIPEGYSVSREKKERFSLILESASTNQTSMYLCASRQTLGGPGANVLTFGAGSRLTVL.

This clonotype was seen more than once but under ten times. The V call is TRBV3-1, the J call TRBJ2-7; 13 nucleotides agree with TRBD2. Germline V lookup: CDR1 LGHDT, CDR2 YNNKEL (reference sequence). V was clipped by 4 bases and J by 2 bases; unmatched bases: 8. The CDR3 is 17 amino acids. The CDR3 region is CASSPGLAGPNPYEQYF. The CDR3, as DNA: TGTGCCAGCAGCCCGGGACTAGCGGGACCAAATCCCTACGAGCAGTACTTC.

The chain has TRBV6-5 and TRBJ2-5; TRBD1 is a possible D gene (6 bases). This CDR3 comprises 14 residues. Trimming removed 5 bases from V and 7 bases from J, with 17 bases in between. Germline V gene sequence: CDR1 MNHEY, CDR2 SVGAGI. The CDR3 is CASSMGAGIGTQYF. The DNA of the CDR3 is TGTGCCAGCAGTATGGGGGCAGGGATAGGGACCCAGTACTTC.

The chain is built from TRBV7-2 and TRBJ2-7; perhaps TRBD1 as D (5 bases). CDR1 is SGHTA and CDR2 is FQGNSA in the germline V gene. The germline V and J ends were trimmed by 6 bases and 12 bases, with 21 bases remaining between them. CDR3 length: 13 amino acids. The CDR3 here is CASSQRGGIQLYF. The CDR3 DNA reads as TGTGCCAGCAGTCAAAGGGGTGGGATCCAGTTGTACTTC.

The table lists this clonotype with a few counts. The chain carries TRBV9 and TRBJ2-1; D ambiguous. The CDR3 sequence is 14 residues long. The V and J ends lost 0 bases and 3 bases respectively, with 7 bases between them. Germline V lookup: CDR1 SGDLS, CDR2 YYNGEE. CDR3 loop: CASSVESGYNEQFF. The CDR3 DNA follows: TGTGCCAGCAGCGTAGAATCGGGCTACAATGAGCAGTTCTTC.

This clonotype has a handful of counts. The chain couples TRBV12-3 or TRBV12-4 to TRBJ2-1; 7 nucleotides line up with TRBD2. The V and J ends lost 6 bases and 4 bases, in that order; junction bases with no gene match: 9. This CDR3 has 15 residues. This chain's CDR3 is CASSPPGLLYNEQFF. DNA of the CDR3: TGTGCCAGCAGCCCGCCGGGACTACTTTACAATGAGCAGTTCTTC.

The CDR3 sequence is CASSQSNHYGYTF. The CDR3 nucleotides are TGTGCCAGCAGCCAAAGTAACCACTATGGCTACACCTTC. This chain uses TRBV7-2 with TRBJ1-2; D is unresolved. The V end was cut by 5 bases, the J end by 3 bases, with 10 bases between. Germline lookup yields CDR1 SGHTA and CDR2 FQGNSA. There are 13 residues in the CDR3. Full variable domain (missing parts from reference TRBV7-2 and TRBJ1-2): GAGVSQSPSNKVTEKGKDVELRCDPISGHTALYWYRQSLGQGLEFLIYFQGNSAPDKSGLPSDRFSAERTGGSVSTLTIQRTQQEDSAVYLCASSQSNHYGYTFGSGTRLTVV.

V is TRBV6-5 and J is TRBJ2-1; 7 positions agree with TRBD1. Germline CDR1 and CDR2: MNHEY and SVGAGI. The CDR3 sequence is 13 residues long. Unmatched junction bases numbered 7, after V lost 4 bases and J lost 10 bases. CDR3 protein: CASSFITGDEQFF. The CDR3 bases are TGTGCCAGCAGTTTTATAACAGGGGACGAGCAGTTCTTC.

The CDR3 sequence: CASSSNRDFYNEQYF. Here the CDR3 DNA reads TGTGCCAGCAGTTCGAACCGGGACTTCTACAATGAGCAGTACTTC. The V and J genes are TRBV6-5 and TRBJ2-5, with D perhaps TRBD2 (6 bases). V lost 4 bases, J lost 11 bases, and 23 bases lay in between. CDR1 and CDR2 (germline): MNHEY, SVGAGI. The CDR3 consists of 15 residues.

This clonotype came up a few times. CDR3 DNA: TGTGCCAGCAGCCCCGCGACGGATAGCTCCTACAATGAGCAGTACTTC. Protein product: CASSPATDSSYNEQYF. The chain combines TRBV9 with TRBJ2-1; no reliable D call. The J call is in doubt because the DNA end fits TRBJ2-7 better. The CDR3 has 16 amino acids. The germline gives CDR1 SGDLS, CDR2 YYNGEE.

This clonotype was seen a handful of times. The chain has TRBV20-1 and TRBJ2-7; 11 bases are a match to TRBD1. CDR1 and CDR2 (germline): DFQATT, SNEGSKA (reference sequence). Losses at the gene ends were 4 bases for V and 7 bases for J; bases not matched to a gene: 6. The CDR3 has 13 amino acids. The CDR3: CSATGTGGEEQYF. CDR3 sequence (DNA): TGCAGTGCTACCGGGACAGGGGGTGAGGAGCAGTACTTC.

The chain joins TRBV13 to TRBJ2-1, with D tentatively TRBD2 (5 bases). Trimming took 0 bases from V and 6 from J, leaving 15 bases between them. This CDR3 is built from 16 residues. Per the germline V gene, CDR1 is PRHDT and CDR2 is FYEKMQ (reference sequence). The chain's CDR3 is CASSLGVAGPLNEQFF. Written as DNA, the CDR3 is TGTGCCAGCAGCTTAGGTGTCGCGGGCCCCCTCAATGAGCAGTTCTTC.

In its sample, this clonotype was seen a few times. The V and J genes are TRBV12-3 or TRBV12-4 and TRBJ1-2, with 10 nucleotides matching TRBD1. J was trimmed by 4 bases and V by 6 bases; bases with no gene match: 5. The CDR3 covers 14 residues. The CDR3 here is CASRLGTGVYGYTF. DNA for the CDR3: TGTGCCAGCAGACTCGGGACAGGGGTCTATGGCTACACCTTC.

This clonotype occurred a few times. This chain joins TRBV5-1 and TRBJ1-1; D unclear. The CDR3 has 13 amino acids. V was shortened by 7 bases and J by 3 bases, with 13 bases between the two germline ends. CDR1 and CDR2 (germline): SGHRS, YFSETQ. DNA of the CDR3: TGCGCCAGCCGTCCCCAGGCAGACACTGAAGCTTTCTTT. It translates to CASRPQADTEAFF.

The V call is TRBV3-1, the J call TRBJ2-1; D unclear. Germline lookup yields CDR1 LGHDT and CDR2 YNNKEL (reference sequence). V gave up 0 bases and J gave up 9 bases, with 15 bases separating them. The CDR3 loop spans 15 amino acids. The CDR3 DNA reads TGTGCCAGCAGCCAAGATCTGTCAGCCCCCAGTGAGCAGTTCTTC. Translation gives CASSQDLSAPSEQFF.

This clonotype was observed a handful of times. The chain has TRBV29-1 and TRBJ2-3; D is uncertain. Germline CDR1 and CDR2: SQVTM and ANQGSEA. Trimming stripped 4 bases from V and 0 bases from J, with 14 bases between. CDR3 size: 15 residues. CDR3 residues: CSVAPGIASTDTQYF. The CDR3 coding sequence is TGCAGCGTTGCCCCTGGAATAGCTAGCACAGATACGCAGTATTTT.

The chain employs TRBV25-1 and TRBJ2-5, with D unclear. V dropped 0 bases and J dropped 11 bases, with 13 bases sitting between them. CDR3 length equals 13 residues. CDR1 and CDR2 (germline): MGHDK, SYGVNS. For the CDR3, the DNA is TGTGCCAGCAGTGAATACTCAGATCCCAGGCAGTACTTC. It translates to CASSEYSDPRQYF.

Remarks on this clonotype: One end of the junction is discordant with germline, which a read error may explain. The chain carries TRBV7-2 and TRBJ2-3; D may be TRBD1 or TRBD2 (6 bases each). The CDR3 spans 15 residues. Germline lookup yields CDR1 SGHTA and CDR2 FQGNSA. CDR3 protein: CASGLGGGRTDTRYF. DNA of the CDR3: TGTGCCAGCGGCTTGGGGGGCGGCCGCACAGATACGCGGTATTTT. Supplemented by reference TRBV7-2 and TRBJ2-3, the full variable domain reads GAGVSQSPSNKVTEKGKDVELRCDPISGHTALYWYRQSLGQGLEFLIYFQGNSAPDKSGLPSDRFSAERTGGSVSTLTIQRTQQEDSAVYLCASGLGGGRTDTRYFGPGTRLTVL.

To note about this clonotype: One end of the junction fails to match germline, which may point to a read error. The gene calls are TRBV12-3 or TRBV12-4 and TRBJ2-3; D not resolved. This CDR3 contains 13 residues. CDR3 sequence (DNA): TGTGCCAGCAGTGTAGCACCCACAGATACGCAGTATTTT. Its protein product is CASSVAPTDTQYF.

This rearrangement joins TRBV29-1 to TRBJ1-2; the D is unclear. This CDR3 region has 11 residues. The V end lost 3 bases, the J end lost 6 bases, and 8 bases lay between the germline ends. Germline V gene data show CDR1 as SQVTM and CDR2 as ANQGSEA. The CDR3 bases are TGCAGCGTTGACAGGCCTAATGGCTACACCTTC. This gives the protein CSVDRPNGYTF.